One and the same sample provided the 6 T cell receptor beta chains below, sequenced in a study of pediatric ulcerative colitis. Method: immunoSEQ multiplex PCR; TCRdb's copy keeps in-frame clones and lacks some. Here the sample spans 11,000 to 15,000 clones, approximately 90% being singletons. Sequencing used blood. The receptor source for this set is a boy between 10 and 17 years old with moderate ulcerative colitis.

The rearrangement joins TRBV6-6 to TRBJ1-5; no clear D gene. V was shortened by 6 bases and J by 4 bases, with 13 bases between the two germline ends. The CDR3 has 14 residues. CDR1 and CDR2 (germline): MNHNY, SVGAGI (reference sequence). The CDR3 nucleotides read TGTGCCAGCAGCCTAGCAGCGCCTAATCAGCCCCAGCATTTT. Its translation is CASSLAAPNQPQHF.

In its sample, this clone was seen once. CDR3 coding DNA: TGCGCCAGCAGCTTGCTGGGCGACTACGAGCAGTACTTC. This codes for CASSLLGDYEQYF. This chain joins TRBV5-1 and TRBJ2-7, with D unresolved. Germline loops: CDR1 SGHRS, CDR2 YFSETQ. This CDR3 spans 13 amino acids. The V gene lost 1 base and the J gene lost 3 bases, with 8 bases spanning the gap.

The V call is TRBV18, the J call TRBJ1-4; D is possibly TRBD1 (6 bases). Germline CDR1 KGHSH, CDR2 LQKENI. The CDR3 sequence is 16 residues long. V lost 4 bases and J 3 bases, leaving 15 bases between the germline ends. In nucleotides, the CDR3 is TGTGCCAGCTCACTCCGTAGGGGGTGGTCTAATGAAAAACTGTTTTTT. Amino acids: CASSLRRGWSNEKLFF. Full variable domain (missing parts from reference TRBV18 and TRBJ1-4): NAGVMQNPRHLVRRRGQEARLRCSPMKGHSHVYWYRQLPEEGLKFMVYLQKENIIDESGMPKERFSAEFPKEGPSILRIQQVVRGDSAAYFCASSLRRGWSNEKLFFGSGTQLSVL.

In this sample, this clone turned up once. The CDR3, as DNA: TGTGCCAGCAGTGAAATCGTGGCAGGGGGGCGCACCGGGGAGCTGTTTTTT. Protein sequence: CASSEIVAGGRTGELFF. The chain uses TRBV6-1 and TRBJ2-2; the D gene is possibly TRBD1 (7 bases). CDR3 length: 17 residues. CDR1 and CDR2 from the germline V gene are MNHNS and SASEGT. The germline V and J ends were trimmed by 2 bases and 4 bases, with 17 bases remaining between them.

This clone was observed a single time. CDR3 amino acids: CASSFSLGHEQYF. The CDR3 bases are TGTGCCAGCAGCTTTTCACTGGGTCACGAGCAGTACTTC. V usage is TRBV7-6 and J usage is TRBJ2-7; D gene ambiguous. V lost 3 bases and J lost 5, with 11 bases in between. Germline CDR1 SGHVS, CDR2 FNYEAQ. The CDR3 loop spans 13 amino acids.

This clone was seen more than once but under ten times. V gene TRBV6-5 combines with J gene TRBJ1-2, with 7 bases lining up with TRBD1. This CDR3 region has 14 residues. The germline CDR1 and CDR2 sequences are MNHEY and SVGAGI. The J segment lost 5 bases and the V segment lost 5 bases, leaving 8 bases of the junction unmatched. CDR3 nucleotides: TGTGCCAGCAGTAAGACAGGGATTGGGTATGGCTACACCTTC. It specifies CASSKTGIGYGYTF.